This T cell receptor beta chain was profiled in a study of technical replicates of blood from a handful of donors. This table comes from immunoSEQ multiplex PCR, and its TCRdb copy is limited to in-frame clones, with some not included. Of 55,000 to 65,000 clones in the sample, roughly 90% were seen once. Germline lookup yields CDR1 MGHDK and CDR2 SYGVNS. V was shortened by 1 base and J by 2 bases, with 12 bases between the two germline ends. The CDR3 covers 16 residues. The receptor was isolated from a human donor in good health. Some clones in this sample may be carry-over from other donors' samples. The chain is built from TRBV25-1 and TRBJ1-3, with D possibly TRBD1 on 5 matching bases. Sequencing was performed on PBMCs. CDR3 bases: TGTGCCAGCAGTGAATTGGGTGGAGGGGCTGGAAACACCATATATTTT. It is translated as CASSELGGGAGNTIYF. The complete variable domain, with remaining parts taken from reference TRBV25-1 and TRBJ1-3, reads EADIYQTPRYLVIGTGKKITLECSQTMGHDKMYWYQQDPGMELHLIHYSYGVNSTEKGDLSSESTVSRIRTEHFPLTLESARPSHTSQYLCASSELGGGAGNTIYFGEGSWLTVV.